This T cell receptor (beta chain) appears in the sequencing data of a study of blood T cell repertoires in COVID-19. Germline assignment: CDR1 LGHNA and CDR2 YNFKEQ. The trim removed 3 bases at V and 5 bases at J, leaving 8 bases unmatched. The CDR3 extends over 15 amino acids. Repertoires were generated with immunoSEQ multiplex PCR, while TCRdb's copy carries only in-frame clones and drops some. The sample holds some 150,000 clones, 70% to 90% seen once. The V and J genes are TRBV4-2 and TRBJ2-3, with 7 positions matching TRBD1. The source of this sequence is a man in his forties with acute or convalescent COVID-19. What was sequenced was peripheral blood. Here the CDR3 reads CASSHILGGIDTQYF. The CDR3 DNA reads TGTGCCAGCAGCCATATCCTAGGGGGCATAGATACGCAGTATTTT.